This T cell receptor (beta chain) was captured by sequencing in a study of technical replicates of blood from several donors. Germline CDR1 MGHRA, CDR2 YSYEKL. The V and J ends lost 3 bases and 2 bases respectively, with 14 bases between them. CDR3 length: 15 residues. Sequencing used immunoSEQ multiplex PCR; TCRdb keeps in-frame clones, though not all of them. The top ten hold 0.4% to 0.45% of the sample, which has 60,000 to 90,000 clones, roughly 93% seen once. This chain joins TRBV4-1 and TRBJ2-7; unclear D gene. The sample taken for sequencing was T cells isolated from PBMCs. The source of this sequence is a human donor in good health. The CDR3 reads CASSQSFSVTYEQYF. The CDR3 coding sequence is TGCGCCAGCAGCCAGAGTTTTTCCGTAACCTACGAGCAGTACTTC.